Listed below are T cell receptor beta chains from one sample, sequenced in a study of T cell clonotyping in hematopoietic cell transplantation. Only in-frame clones appear in the TCRdb table, and some are missing; sequencing was by immunoSEQ multiplex PCR. The sample has about 45,000 clones, approximately 80% seen once. Sequences were derived from peripheral blood mononuclear cells, sampled before stem cell transplant. The receptors come from a man aged 55 to 70 with myelodysplastic syndrome. Some clones in this sample may be carry-over from other donors' samples. The CDR3 runs from the conserved cysteine through the conserved F or W. D genes are given only for firm matches. Size tells how often a clone was seen (once, few, many) or the class of an expanded clone, and some rows leave it out.

d_call	v_call	clone_size	j_call	cdr3_aa	cdr3_nt
NA	TRBV28	few	TRBJ1-3	CAINSGNTIYF	TGTGCCATTAACTCCGGAAACACCATATATTTT
NA	TRBV5-1	NA	TRBJ2-3	CASSSSRRANTDTQYF	TGCGCCAGCAGCTCCTCTCGAAGGGCCAACACAGATACGCAGTATTTT
NA	TRBV29-1	once	TRBJ2-3	CSVWGSTDTQYF	TGCAGCGTTTGGGGCAGCACAGATACGCAGTATTTT
NA	TRBV29-1	NA	TRBJ1-2	CSAYGGYGYTF	TGCAGCGCCTACGGGGGTTATGGCTACACCTTC
NA	TRBV10-2	NA	TRBJ1-5	CASSDGGPQHF	TGCGCCAGCAGTGACGGGGGGCCCCAGCATTTT
NA	TRBV7-2	NA	TRBJ1-1	CASSLEGLNTEAFF	TGTGCCAGCAGCTTAGAAGGCCTGAACACTGAAGCTTTTTTT
NA	TRBV7-3	once	TRBJ2-1	CASSPSPNNEQFF	TGTGCCAGCAGCCCAAGCCCCAACAATGAGCAGTTCTTC
NA	TRBV6-6	NA	TRBJ2-1	CASSFPDGSYNEQFF	TGTGCCAGCAGTTTCCCCGACGGCTCCTACAATGAGCAGTTCTTC
NA	TRBV5-1	NA	TRBJ2-5	CASRGGGGIVSETQYF	TGCGCCAGCCGAGGGGGCGGAGGGATTGTTTCCGAGACCCAGTACTTC
NA	TRBV7-2	NA	TRBJ1-6	CASSSAGDKSASPLHF	TGTGCCAGCAGCTCCGCCGGGGACAAGTCAGCTTCACCCCTCCACTTT
NA	TRBV20-1	NA	TRBJ1-3	CSAMSGNTIYF	TGCAGTGCTATGTCTGGAAACACCATATATTTT
TRBD1	TRBV5-1	NA	TRBJ1-5	CASSLRGHRDPQHF	TGCGCCAGCAGCTTGAGGGGGCACAGAGATCCCCAGCATTTT
TRBD1	TRBV7-8	NA	TRBJ1-1	CASSWPGTGGMDTEAFF	TGTGCCAGCAGCTGGCCCGGGACAGGGGGCATGGACACTGAAGCTTTCTTT
NA	TRBV9	NA	TRBJ2-1	CASSAFGNEQFF	TGTGCCAGCAGCGCCTTTGGAAATGAGCAGTTCTTC
NA	TRBV10-1	NA	TRBJ2-3	CASSESGVGIGDTQYF	TGCGCCAGCAGTGAGTCAGGGGTCGGAATTGGAGATACGCAGTATTTT
TRBD1	TRBV7-8	NA	TRBJ1-5	CASSFSGTGFYNQPQHF	TGTGCCAGCAGCTTCTCCGGGACAGGGTTTTATAATCAGCCCCAGCATTTT